A single T cell receptor (beta chain) is shown here with its context. These data come from a study of T cell responses to AZD1222 COVID-19 vaccine. As for the study in general: Second-dose recipients at about 4 or about 12 weeks were treated as one pooled group.

Profiling relied on immunoSEQ multiplex PCR, and the TCRdb table lists in-frame clones only, not all of them. The repertoire holds under 75,000 clones, with about 90% as singletons. The material was peripheral blood, obtained on day 0 of AZD1222 vaccination. The clonotype comes from an adult in good health.

Here the CDR3 reads CASSLAGTAYEQYF. The CDR3 DNA reads as TGTGCCAGCAGCTTGGCCGGGACAGCCTACGAGCAGTACTTC. This chain connects TRBV5-5 to TRBJ2-7, with 7 positions matching TRBD1. CDR3 length: 14 amino acids. Germline values: CDR1 SGHKS, CDR2 YYEKEE (reference sequence). After removal of 0 bases from V and 2 bases from J, the junction contained 2 bases not matched to a gene.